The clone carrying this T cell receptor beta chain turned up a few times. What it binds is not known. Researchers ran the PCR with 60 Vbeta and 13 Jbeta primers. TCRdb keeps only in-frame clones here, not all; method: immunoSEQ multiplex PCR. The sample holds 120,000 or so clones; approximately 8.6% are singletons and the top ten take approximately 6.4%. The sample originates from a study of cytomegalovirus exposure and HLA in healthy donors. General study findings and limits: Reported findings show TCR beta sequences accurately forecast HLA-A and HLA-B alleles in most subjects. A list of 164 TCR beta chains associated with cytomegalovirus was given. Analysis performed later found roughly 17,000 TCR beta sequences associated with HLA alleles at 0.05 false discovery rate.

Per the germline V gene, CDR1 is SGDLS and CDR2 is YYNGEE. Trimming cost V 0 bases and J 2 bases, with 8 bases left between them. The CDR3 is made up of 14 amino acids. What was sequenced was PBMCs. The chain uses TRBV9 and TRBJ1-1, with D unclear. This clonotype originated in a woman aged 40 to 50 in good health and CMV-seropositive. DNA for the CDR3: TGTGCCAGCAGCGTAGGGCGGGCCAACACTGAAGCTTTCTTT. This codes for CASSVGRANTEAFF. Combining the CDR3 with reference TRBV9 and TRBJ1-1 gives the whole variable domain DSGVTQTPKHLITATGQRVTLRCSPRSGDLSVYWYQQSLDQGLQFLIQYYNGEERAKGNILERFSAQQFPDLHSELNLSSLELGDSALYFCASSVGRANTEAFFGQGTRLTVV.